This T cell receptor beta chain was found in a study of blood T cell repertoires in COVID-19. Study summary: PBMCs, B-cell-depleted T cells, or T cells were the source of the cDNA or gDNA that made up the material.

Original analysis: Amplification of reference gene primers provided the estimated nucleated cell counts. Clones were read by immunoSEQ multiplex PCR, and TCRdb kept only the in-frame ones, dropping some. The DNA gave D and trimming, while V, J and clone size come from that table. The data contain some 170,000 clones, around 80% of them singletons. Membership in each cohort depended on participant-reported clinical history. The study counted Cohort 3 donors as recovered given two negative PCRs, clearance, or symptom resolution. Germline CDR1 KGHSH, CDR2 LQKENI. Trimming removed 4 bases from V and 1 base from J, with 9 bases in between. This CDR3 is 14 amino acids long.

The material sequenced was PBMCs or T cells enriched from blood (not recorded which). This receptor was identified in a middle-aged man who had recovered from COVID-19. The J gene is TRBJ2-3, the V gene TRBV18; TRBD2 is a possible D gene (6 bases). The DNA for the CDR3 is TGTGCCAGCTCACGGGCTAGCGGCACAGATACGCAGTATTTT. This gives the protein CASSRASGTDTQYF.